Each of the 14 T cell receptor beta chains below was sequenced from the same sample in a study of CD8 T cells in ankylosing spondylitis. TCRdb called the 5' RACE reads again in MiXCR, with one record for every CDR3 protein. The data hold around 29,000 distinct CDR3 sequences, with about 5.6% observed a single time. Sequencing was carried out using blood, either unsorted or a sorted T cell fraction (not recorded which). These receptors originate from a female donor with ankylosing spondylitis or in good health (not recorded which).

This clonotype was detected a few times. The chain carries TRBV9 and TRBJ2-5, with 7 bases fitting TRBD2. V lost 2 bases, J lost 1 base, and 8 bases stayed unmatched. Germline lookup yields CDR1 SGDLS and CDR2 YYNGEE. The CDR3 extends over 16 amino acids. In DNA form, the CDR3 reads TGTGCCAGCAGCGTTCATGGCGGGGGTCCCCAAGAGACCCAGTACTTC. Translated: CASSVHGGGPQETQYF.

The chain links TRBV9 to TRBJ1-2; 8 positions match TRBD1. The V segment lost 4 bases and the J segment 7 bases; nucleotides outside the gene matches: 12. The germline gives CDR1 SGDLS, CDR2 YYNGEE. This CDR3 region has 15 residues. The CDR3 DNA is TGTGCCAGCAGCTCCCCGGGACAGGTAATCGGTGGCTACACCTTC. Translated: CASSSPGQVIGGYTF.

This clonotype was seen repeatedly, ten times or more. The gene calls are TRBV9 and TRBJ2-2; 11 nucleotides align to TRBD2. J gave up 5 bases and V 0 bases, and 6 bases lay outside the gene matches. The CDR3 is made up of 17 amino acids. The V gene's germline CDR1 is SGDLS and CDR2 YYNGEE. CDR3 DNA: TGTGCCAGCAGCGTAGGAGTGGCTAGCGGGAGGACCGGGGAGCTGTTTTTT. Translating it yields CASSVGVASGRTGELFF.

This clonotype was seen repeatedly, ten times or more. The chain couples TRBV9 to TRBJ1-5; tentative D call: TRBD1 (6 bases). CDR1 is SGDLS, CDR2 YYNGEE, per germline. V was pared by 3 bases and J by 3 bases, with 10 bases between. The CDR3 contains 14 residues. The CDR3 region is CASSADRNNQPQHF. The CDR3 nucleotides read TGTGCCAGCAGCGCCGACAGGAACAATCAGCCCCAGCATTTT.

The chain uses TRBV9 and TRBJ2-5; either TRBD1 or TRBD2 may supply D (5 bases each). V lost 2 bases and J 5 bases, leaving 22 bases between the germline ends. This CDR3 has 17 residues. Germline-derived CDR1 and CDR2 are SGDLS and YYNGEE. The CDR3 region is CASSVGERLLSGETQYF. CDR3 nucleotides: TGTGCCAGCAGCGTGGGGGAGAGGCTGCTTTCCGGGGAGACCCAGTACTTC.

There are many counts of this clonotype. The chain has TRBV9 and TRBJ1-1, with TRBD1 matching 10 bases. V shed 3 bases, J shed 5 bases, and the junction held 13 bases outside the gene matches. This CDR3 is built from 17 residues. Germline loops: CDR1 SGDLS, CDR2 YYNGEE. CDR3: CASSELTGGIGPTEAFF. CDR3 DNA: TGTGCCAGCAGCGAATTGACAGGGGGCATAGGTCCGACTGAAGCTTTCTTT.

This clonotype appeared many times. The rearrangement links TRBV9 to TRBJ2-5, with D perhaps TRBD1 (5 bases). Germline V lookup: CDR1 SGDLS, CDR2 YYNGEE. Trimming shortened V by 3 bases and J by 5 bases, and 14 bases separated the two germline ends. The CDR3 extends over 14 amino acids. The CDR3 DNA is TGTGCCAGCAGCGCAATCGGACACCGGGAGACCCAGTACTTC. Amino acid sequence: CASSAIGHRETQYF. Combining the CDR3 with reference TRBV9 and TRBJ2-5 gives the whole variable domain DSGVTQTPKHLITATGQRVTLRCSPRSGDLSVYWYQQSLDQGLQFLIQYYNGEERAKGNILERFSAQQFPDLHSELNLSSLELGDSALYFCASSAIGHRETQYFGPGTRLLVL.

This clonotype counts as medium-sized. The V gene is TRBV9, the J gene TRBJ2-7, with D possibly TRBD1 on 6 matching bases. V lost 0 bases and J lost 2, with 9 bases in between. Germline CDR1 reads SGDLS; CDR2 reads YYNGEE. CDR3 length equals 14 residues. CDR3 coding DNA: TGTGCCAGCAGCGTAGATAACAGGGCCTACGAGCAGTACTTC. Its translation: CASSVDNRAYEQYF. The variable domain in full, with the rest retrieved from reference TRBV9 and TRBJ2-7, is DSGVTQTPKHLITATGQRVTLRCSPRSGDLSVYWYQQSLDQGLQFLIQYYNGEERAKGNILERFSAQQFPDLHSELNLSSLELGDSALYFCASSVDNRAYEQYFGPGTRLTVT.

There are many counts of this clonotype. CDR3 in DNA: TGTGCCAGCAGCGTAGCTAGCGGGAGGTCGGGCACCGGGGAGCTGTTTTTT. Translation: CASSVASGRSGTGELFF. The gene calls are TRBV9 and TRBJ2-2; 11 bases align to TRBD2. Germline V CDR1 and CDR2: SGDLS, YYNGEE. CDR3 length equals 17 residues. J lost 4 bases, V lost 0 bases, and 5 bases had no gene match.

This clonotype was seen at least ten times. J is TRBJ2-3 and V is TRBV9; the match to TRBD2 covers 10 bases. Looked up from germline, CDR1 is SGDLS and CDR2 is YYNGEE. V trimming: 0 bases; J trimming: 11 bases; junction bases outside the gene matches: 9. The CDR3 extends over 15 amino acids. The CDR3: CASSVVGTSASLQYF. The DNA for the CDR3 is TGTGCCAGCAGCGTAGTAGGGACTAGCGCTTCGTTGCAGTATTTT.

The sample holds many counts of this clonotype. This chain connects TRBV9 to TRBJ2-5, with TRBD1 matching over 8 bases. Losses at the gene ends were 4 bases for V and 5 bases for J; bases not matched to a gene: 7. Germline CDR1 reads SGDLS; CDR2 reads YYNGEE. This CDR3 has 14 residues. The CDR3: CASSTGGLAETQYF. CDR3 sequence (DNA): TGTGCCAGCAGCACAGGGGGACTGGCGGAGACCCAGTACTTC.

This clonotype is medium-sized by share. V gene TRBV9 combines with J gene TRBJ2-3; D is ambiguous. The CDR3 runs 17 residues. The germline V gene encodes CDR1 SGDLS and CDR2 YYNGEE. V lost 0 bases and J 1 base, leaving 15 bases between the germline ends. CDR3 sequence: CASSVAAFSLGTDTQYF. In DNA, the CDR3 is TGTGCCAGCAGCGTAGCGGCCTTTTCCTTGGGCACAGATACGCAGTATTTT.

By share, this clonotype counts as medium-sized. The V gene is TRBV9, the J gene TRBJ1-1; D is possibly TRBD1 (6 bases). The V and J ends lost 0 bases and 3 bases respectively, with 12 bases between them. From germline, CDR1 is SGDLS and CDR2 YYNGEE. The CDR3 is made up of 15 amino acids. The CDR3 loop reads CASSVGGRGHTEAFF. The DNA of the CDR3 is TGTGCCAGCAGCGTAGGGGGCAGGGGACACACTGAAGCTTTCTTT.

Many counts were recorded for this clonotype. This chain uses TRBV9 with TRBJ1-2; 7 bases fit TRBD1. V dropped 2 bases and J dropped 2; count of bases not matched to a gene: 15. The CDR3 extends over 18 amino acids. Germline CDR1 is SGDLS and CDR2 is YYNGEE. In DNA form, the CDR3 reads TGTGCCAGCAGCGTTTCCCAGGGGGGGGCAGGGGGAAACTATGGCTACACCTTC. Its protein is CASSVSQGGAGGNYGYTF.